This TCR beta chain was obtained from a study of T cell responses to AZD1222 COVID-19 vaccine (dated by TCRdb to the early 2020s). The study in broad terms: AZD1222 recipients with second doses at about 4 weeks or about 12 weeks were pooled, because spike-specific TCR depth and breadth did not differ between schedules. TCR sequencing covered 230 to 250 trial participants: roughly 200 given two doses of AZD1222 and 26 given two doses of MenACWY control vaccine. Trial participants were enrolled by age into 18-55, 56-69 and 70-plus year subgroups, with 148, 28 and 57 TCR-sequenced participants respectively.

The investigation overall reported the following: Nearly half of unique spike-specific TCRs reportedly recognized epitopes outside regions mutated in the B.1.351 and B.1.1.7 variants. Conclusions about previously exposed vaccinees are limited because only a handful of AZD1222 recipients were SARS-CoV-2 seropositive at baseline. The 56-69-year group was small, and its depth increase did not reach significance, likely because of low power. The whole spike protein was spanned by vaccine-associated CD4 TCRs, and dominant responses were seen in regions 160-218 and 743-854. Because no day 14 peak-response samples were available, repertoires were characterized only after the peak T cell response. Participants were mostly white British and included more females than males, and it was suggested by the authors that clonal diversity may have been underestimated. Spike-specific TCR breadth and depth rose significantly after two AZD1222 doses compared with day 0 and with MenACWY recipients.

Trimming costs V 6 bases and J 7 bases, and their ends lie 12 bases apart. The CDR3 spans 12 residues, from the cysteine through the phenylalanine. The DNA shown is the 36-base CDR3, in frame from base 1. The CDR3 regions of human TCRbeta chains were analyzed by immunosequencing. As for how the authors treated the data: Repertoire TCRs were matched against a reference library of SARS-CoV-2-specific TCRs generated with the MIRA antigen-specificity platform. Breadth meant the fraction of unique TCRs that were SARS-CoV-2-associated, whereas depth meant the fraction of total T cells that were SARS-CoV-2-associated. Using the MIRA data, every spike-specific TCR was mapped to the spike region that the TCR reacted to and assigned to either a CD4 or a CD8 class. Log10-transformed breadth and depth values were compared by one-way ANOVA with Sidak's multiple comparisons tests. This is the immuneACCESS table as TCRdb keeps it, with only in-frame sequences that have V and J called. A part of the clones is gone; compared with another copy, unresolved V genes explain less than half, and the rest is unexplained. That table gives V, J and clone size, and the DNA gave D and trimming. This sample comprises about 130,000 clones, 89% of them detected only once. Approximately 4.5% of the sample belongs to the ten largest clones.

For this clone: Its antigen has not been determined. No much larger clonotype is one base removed from it; base qualities were not supplied.

Read against the paper, the sample's time point label means: baseline before first vaccination. Samples from vaccinated people were obtained from the UK trials COV001 and COV002, which included a single-blind randomized controlled phase 2/3 trial of AZD1222 (ChAdOx1 nCoV-19) in healthy adults. For TCRbeta chain sequencing, PBMC samples from trial participants were taken at day 0 and at day 28 after the second dose. The sequence is built from TRBV12-3 or TRBV12-4 and TRBJ1-2, with the D segment identity uncertain. The receptor comes from an adult in good health. The sequencing used peripheral blood, collected on day 0 of AZD1222 vaccination. The sequenced DNA is TGTGCCAGCAGCCCCGGCGTAGGTGGCTACACCTTC. Its protein reads: CASSPGVGGYTF.